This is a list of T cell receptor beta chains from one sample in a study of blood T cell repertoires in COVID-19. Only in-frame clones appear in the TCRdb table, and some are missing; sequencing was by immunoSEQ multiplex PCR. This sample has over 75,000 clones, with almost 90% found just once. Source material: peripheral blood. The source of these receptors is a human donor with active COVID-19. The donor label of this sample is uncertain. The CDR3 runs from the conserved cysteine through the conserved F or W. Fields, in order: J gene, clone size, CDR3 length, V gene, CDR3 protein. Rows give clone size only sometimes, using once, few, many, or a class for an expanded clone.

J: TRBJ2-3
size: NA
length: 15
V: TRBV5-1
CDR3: CASNLGLTSTDTQYF

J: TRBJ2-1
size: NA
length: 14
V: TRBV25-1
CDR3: CASMISGGAGEQFF

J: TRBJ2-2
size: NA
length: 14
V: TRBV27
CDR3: CASSPNRGTGELFF

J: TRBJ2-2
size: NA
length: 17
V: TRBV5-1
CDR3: CASSLITGGGYTGELFF

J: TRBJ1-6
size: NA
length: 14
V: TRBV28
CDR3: CATRGDSYNSPLHF

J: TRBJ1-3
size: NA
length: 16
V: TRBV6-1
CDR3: CASSESGRGSGNTIYF

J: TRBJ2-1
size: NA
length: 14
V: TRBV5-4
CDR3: CAISGQGALNEQFF

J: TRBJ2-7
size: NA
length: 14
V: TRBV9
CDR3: CASSPAGTLYEQYF

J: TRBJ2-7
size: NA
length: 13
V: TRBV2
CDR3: CASTGQGIGEQYF

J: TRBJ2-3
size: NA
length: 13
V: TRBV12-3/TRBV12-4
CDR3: CASSLRQLDTQYF

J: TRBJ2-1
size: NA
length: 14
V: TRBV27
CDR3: CASIRTSGVNEQFF

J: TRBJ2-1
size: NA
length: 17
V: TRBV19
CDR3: CASSILRSGQAAWEQFF

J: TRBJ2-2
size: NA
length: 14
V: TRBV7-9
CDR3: CASSGVGAAGELFF

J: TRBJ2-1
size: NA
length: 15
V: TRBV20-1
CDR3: CSASTGGLPYNEQFF

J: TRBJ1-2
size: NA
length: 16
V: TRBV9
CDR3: CASSADGTGSGYGYTF

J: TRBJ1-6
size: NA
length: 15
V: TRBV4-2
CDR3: CASSLDGTGNSPLHF

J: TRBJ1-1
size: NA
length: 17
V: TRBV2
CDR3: CASSERTTGAMNTEAFF

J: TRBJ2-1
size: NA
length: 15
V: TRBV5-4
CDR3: CASSATGTHYNEQFF

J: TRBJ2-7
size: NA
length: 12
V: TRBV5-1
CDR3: CASSSTGYEQYF

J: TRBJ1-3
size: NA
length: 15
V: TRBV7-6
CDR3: CASAAGVSSGNTIYF

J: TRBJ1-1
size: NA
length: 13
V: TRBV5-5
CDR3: CASGGSLNTEAFF

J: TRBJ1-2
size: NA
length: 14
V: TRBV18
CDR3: CASSPYRGFDGYTF

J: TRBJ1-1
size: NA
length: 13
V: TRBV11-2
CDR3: CASSLDRRGSAFF

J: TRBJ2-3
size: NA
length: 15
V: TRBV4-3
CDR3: CASSQKRGGTDTQYF

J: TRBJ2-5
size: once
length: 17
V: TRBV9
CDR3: CASSVSSKGWIGETQYF

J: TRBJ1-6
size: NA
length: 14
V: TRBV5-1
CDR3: CASSGTDANSPLHF

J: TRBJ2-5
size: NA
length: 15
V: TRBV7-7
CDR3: CASSLAGGRQETQYF

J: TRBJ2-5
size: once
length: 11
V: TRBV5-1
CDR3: CASSLLETQYF

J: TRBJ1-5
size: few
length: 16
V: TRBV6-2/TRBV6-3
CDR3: CASSAGTGYSNQPQHF

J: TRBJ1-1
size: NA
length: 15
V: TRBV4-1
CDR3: CASSQGVRGWTEAFF

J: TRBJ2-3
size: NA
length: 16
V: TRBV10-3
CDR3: CAIREPGAGDTDTQYF

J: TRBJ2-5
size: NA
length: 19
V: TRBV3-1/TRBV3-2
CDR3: CASSHQPGTSGGRRETQYF

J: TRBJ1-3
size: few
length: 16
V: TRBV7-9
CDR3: CASSLTGEFAGNTIYF